The present TCR beta chain was sequenced within a study of technical replicates of blood from a handful of donors. The CDR3 consists of 13 residues. Trimming removed 3 bases from V and 7 bases from J; junction bases left unmatched: 3. CDR1 MNHEY and CDR2 SMNVEV come from the germline V gene (reference sequence). Here immunoSEQ multiplex PCR was the method, and the copy in TCRdb shows in-frame clones only, minus some. Of tens of thousands of clones in the sample, 91% were seen once. The sequenced sample consisted of PBMCs. The sequence derives from a human donor in good health. Some clones in this sample may be carry-over from other donors' samples. The chain employs TRBV27 and TRBJ2-4; 7 bases are shared with TRBD1. The CDR3 bases are TGTGCCAGCAGTTTCCAGGGACAGAACATTCAGTACTTC. Protein: CASSFQGQNIQYF.